The 21 T cell receptor beta chains reported below all come from one sample, sequenced in a study of blood T cell repertoires in COVID-19. Generated by immunoSEQ multiplex PCR, the TCRdb table keeps only in-frame clones and is missing some. The sample includes 250,000 to 400,000 clones, around 88% seen only once; the top ten take about 1.5%. The sample taken for sequencing was peripheral blood. These receptors were obtained from a woman in her twenties or thirties with COVID-19, enrolled during active disease.

The genes are TRBV7-6 and TRBJ2-3; 8 bases are a match to TRBD1. With V trimmed by 4 bases and J by 1 base, 7 bases remained unmatched. The CDR3 covers 16 residues. The germline gives CDR1 SGHVS, CDR2 FNYEAQ. CDR3 nucleotide sequence: TGTGCCAGCAGCTCAGGACAGGGAATTCGCACAGATACGCAGTATTTT. This sequence encodes CASSSGQGIRTDTQYF.

This sequence joins TRBV11-3 and TRBJ2-1; the match to TRBD2 covers 14 bases. CDR1 is SGHNT and CDR2 is YENEEA in the germline V gene. The CDR3 is 14 amino acids. With V trimmed by 3 bases and J by 9 bases, 1 base remained unmatched. The chain's CDR3 is CASSLTSGGAEQFF. DNA for the CDR3: TGTGCCAGCAGCTTGACTAGCGGGGGGGCTGAGCAGTTCTTC. The entire variable domain, with the rest obtained from reference TRBV11-3 and TRBJ2-1, is as follows: EAGVVQSPRYKIIEKKQPVAFWCNPISGHNTLYWYLQNLGQGPELLIRYENEEAVDDSQLPKDRFSAERLKGVDSTLKIQPAELGDSAVYLCASSLTSGGAEQFFGPGTRLTVL.

A word on this clone: This CDR3 is also generated by other DNA sequences in the sample. This chain uses TRBV19 with TRBJ1-2; TRBD1 is a possible D gene (5 bases). V was shortened by 1 base and J by 6 bases, with 6 bases between the two germline ends. CDR3 length: 12 amino acids. Germline loops: CDR1 LNHDA, CDR2 SQIVND (reference sequence). In DNA, the CDR3 is TGTGCCAGTAGTATAGGGGGCAATGGCTACACCTTC. Translating it yields CASSIGGNGYTF.

V usage is TRBV3-1 (or the pseudogene TRBV3-2) and J usage is TRBJ1-2, with 7 bases lining up with TRBD1. Trimming cost V 4 bases and J 8 bases; bases outside gene matches: 13. The germline gives CDR1 LGHDT, CDR2 YNNKEL (reference sequence). The CDR3 length is 15 residues. CDR3 residues: CASSRGQRIYRGYTF. In DNA, the CDR3 is TGTGCCAGCAGCCGGGGACAGCGGATCTATCGCGGCTACACCTTC.

The chain joins TRBV27 to TRBJ1-4; 7 nucleotides align to TRBD1. The CDR3 extends over 13 amino acids. Germline V lookup: CDR1 MNHEY, CDR2 SMNVEV (reference sequence). The V segment lost 7 bases and the J segment 3 bases; nucleotides outside the gene matches: 2. The CDR3 sequence: CASTGQSNEKLFF. CDR3 nucleotides: TGTGCCAGCACGGGACAGTCTAATGAAAAACTGTTTTTT. Filled out from reference TRBV27 and TRBJ1-4, the complete variable domain reads EAQVTQNPRYLITVTGKKLTVTCSQNMNHEYMSWYRQDPGLGLRQIYYSMNVEVTDKGDVPEGYKVSRKEKRNFPLILESPSPNQTSLYFCASTGQSNEKLFFGSGTQLSVL.

The CDR3 reads CSASEQEGTEAFF. CDR3 DNA sequence: TGCAGCGCTTCGGAACAAGAGGGCACTGAAGCTTTCTTT. The rearrangement joins TRBV29-1 to TRBJ1-1; D call uncertain. CDR1 and CDR2 from the germline V gene are SQVTM and ANQGSEA. CDR3 length: 13 residues. V dropped 7 bases and J dropped 4 bases, with 16 bases sitting between them.

The CDR3 DNA reads TGTGCCAGTACCAATGGCCAGGGAGGTCGGGATTCACCCCTCCACTTT. Translation: CASTNGQGGRDSPLHF. V is TRBV19 and J is TRBJ1-6, with D tentatively TRBD1 (5 bases). This CDR3 is built from 16 residues. Germline V gives CDR1 LNHDA, CDR2 SQIVND (reference sequence). The V end was cut by 7 bases, the J end by 8 bases, with 21 bases between.

The rearrangement uses TRBV4-3 and TRBJ2-1; 14 bases are shared with TRBD2. V trimming: 1 base; J trimming: 0 bases; junction bases outside the gene matches: 5. The germline gives CDR1 LGHNA, CDR2 YSLEER. This CDR3 is built from 19 residues. The CDR3 DNA is TGCGCCAGCAGCCAAGGGACTAGCGGGGGGATCAGCTCCTACAATGAGCAGTTCTTC. Its protein is CASSQGTSGGISSYNEQFF.

The CDR3 protein is CASSRTSTDTQYF. As DNA, the CDR3 is TGTGCCAGCAGCAGGACTAGCACAGATACGCAGTATTTT. The chain is built from TRBV25-1 and TRBJ2-3; possibly TRBD2 for D (5 bases). V lost 6 bases and J 0 bases, leaving 7 bases between the germline ends. The germline V gene has CDR1 MGHDK and CDR2 SYGVNS. The CDR3 totals 13 residues.

This chain's CDR3 is CASSARAGALADTQYF. In DNA form, the CDR3 reads TGTGCCAGCAGCGCACGAGCGGGGGCGTTGGCAGATACGCAGTATTTT. V is TRBV7-9 and J is TRBJ2-3; 8 bases line up with TRBD2. CDR3 size: 16 residues. Germline V CDR1 and CDR2: SEHNR, FQNEAQ (reference sequence). Unmatched junction bases numbered 11, after V lost 5 bases and J lost 4 bases.

The chain links TRBV6-5 to TRBJ1-2, with D hard to call. The CDR3 consists of 14 residues. V was cut by 6 bases and J by 4 bases, with 15 bases left in between. Germline-derived CDR1 and CDR2 are MNHEY and SVGAGI. The CDR3 sequence is CASSRGGRVYGYTF. The CDR3 DNA reads TGTGCCAGCAGCCGGGGAGGGCGGGTCTATGGCTACACCTTC.

This clone was counted only a few times. The chain recombines TRBV15 with TRBJ1-2; tentatively, D is TRBD1 (6 bases). Germline CDR1 is LNHNV and CDR2 is YYDKDF (reference sequence). The CDR3 length is 13 residues. The ends were cut back, 3 bases at V and 4 bases at J, with 9 bases in the middle. In nucleotides, the CDR3 is TGTGCCACCAGCAGTAGGGGGAGCTATGGCTACACCTTC. This encodes CATSSRGSYGYTF.

The rearrangement links TRBV11-2 to TRBJ2-7; tentatively, D is TRBD2 (6 bases). Germline V gene sequence: CDR1 SGHAT, CDR2 FQNNGV. The CDR3 extends over 13 amino acids. The germline V and J ends were trimmed by 5 bases and 7 bases, with 15 bases remaining between them. In nucleotides, the CDR3 is TGTGCCAGCAGCGCGCCTGGGGCGGGGGAGCAGTACGTC. Its protein product is CASSAPGAGEQYV.

This chain's CDR3 is CASSRSGGSNEQFF. CDR3 in DNA: TGTGCCAGCTCACGTAGCGGGGGGAGCAATGAGCAGTTCTTC. This chain uses TRBV18 with TRBJ2-1; 10 bases are a match to TRBD2. The CDR3 totals 14 residues. The germline CDR1 and CDR2 sequences are KGHSH and LQKENI. Trimming at V came to 4 bases and at J to 6 bases, leaving 3 bases not matched to a gene.

Notes on this clone: Other nucleotide sequences in the sample specify the same CDR3. The rearrangement joins TRBV7-2 to TRBJ1-1; 7 bases fit TRBD1. V shed 6 bases and J 2 bases; nucleotides not matched to a gene: 3. Germline V gene sequence: CDR1 SGHTA, CDR2 FQGNSA. CDR3 length: 13 amino acids. CDR3 residues: CASRRQGNTEAFF. As DNA, the CDR3 is TGTGCCAGCAGAAGACAGGGAAACACTGAAGCTTTCTTT.

V is TRBV10-3 and J is TRBJ2-7; 11 bases map to TRBD2. J lost 2 bases, V lost 2 bases, and 5 bases had no gene match. Germline V gene data show CDR1 as ENHRY and CDR2 as SYGVKD. CDR3 length equals 16 residues. The CDR3 bases are TGTGCCATCAGTGAGGGCTTAGCGGGGGGGCCCTACGAGCAGTACGTC. This translates into CAISEGLAGGPYEQYV.

The gene calls are TRBV30 and TRBJ2-5; 13 bases fit TRBD2. Trimming cost V 3 bases and J 9 bases; bases outside gene matches: 4. The CDR3 length is 13 residues. Germline values: CDR1 GTSNPN, CDR2 SVGIG (reference sequence). This chain's CDR3 is CAWRLAGGPSQYF. DNA for the CDR3: TGTGCCTGGAGACTAGCGGGGGGGCCTTCCCAGTACTTC.

The rearrangement uses TRBV24-1 and TRBJ2-2; 10 bases align to TRBD1. The V gene's germline CDR1 is KGHDR and CDR2 SFDVKD. CDR3 length: 15 amino acids. Trimming at V came to 3 bases and at J to 6 bases, leaving 3 bases not matched to a gene. DNA for the CDR3: TGTGCCACCAGTGATAGACAGGGGGCGCCCGGGGAGCTGTTTTTT. Translation: CATSDRQGAPGELFF.

The chain carries TRBV5-1 and TRBJ1-1, with D possibly TRBD1 on 6 matching bases. The V gene lost 3 bases and the J gene lost 7 bases, with 22 bases spanning the gap. Per the germline V gene, CDR1 is SGHRS and CDR2 is YFSETQ. This CDR3 region has 16 residues. The chain's CDR3 is CASSWGGRGEQGEAFF. The CDR3 DNA reads as TGCGCCAGCAGCTGGGGTGGAAGGGGTGAACAGGGTGAAGCTTTCTTT.

The V and J genes are TRBV19 and TRBJ2-7, with 9 bases fitting TRBD1. This CDR3 contains 14 residues. The junction had 4 bases not matched to a gene; V was cut back by 3 bases and J by 4 bases. The germline V gene has CDR1 LNHDA and CDR2 SQIVND (reference sequence). As DNA, the CDR3 is TGTGCCAGTAGTATGACAGGGGGAGGTTACGAGCAGTACTTC. This gives the protein CASSMTGGGYEQYF.

The rearrangement links TRBV7-2 to TRBJ1-1; 10 positions match TRBD1. Germline lookup yields CDR1 SGHTA and CDR2 FQGNSA. The CDR3 is 14 amino acids. The ends lost 3 bases at V and 4 bases at J; junction bases unmatched: 2. CDR3 nucleotide sequence: TGTGCCAGCAGCTTTAGGGACAGGGGCACTGAAGCTTTCTTT. It translates to CASSFRDRGTEAFF. The full variable domain, in which reference TRBV7-2 and TRBJ1-1 provide the parts outside the CDR3, is GAGVSQSPSNKVTEKGKDVELRCDPISGHTALYWYRQSLGQGLEFLIYFQGNSAPDKSGLPSDRFSAERTGGSVSTLTIQRTQQEDSAVYLCASSFRDRGTEAFFGQGTRLTVV.